These 8 T cell receptor beta chains came from one sample sequenced in a study of cytomegalovirus exposure and HLA in healthy donors. PCR primers comprised 60 Vbeta and 13 Jbeta primers. Clones were sequenced by immunoSEQ multiplex PCR, and TCRdb holds only the in-frame ones, with some missing. Found here are 120,000 to 150,000 clones, roughly 74% of them singletons; the top ten hold about 6.8%. Sequenced: PBMCs. These receptors were taken from a woman aged 40 to 50 in good health and CMV-seropositive.

The chain links TRBV11-2 to TRBJ2-1, with D maybe TRBD1 (5 bases). This CDR3 comprises 14 residues. Germline CDR1 SGHAT, CDR2 FQNNGV. Deletions cut 6 bases from V and 2 bases from J, with 11 bases between. The CDR3, as DNA: TGTGCCAGCAGGCTAATGACAGCCTACAATGAGCAGTTCTTC. Its translation is CASRLMTAYNEQFF.

The CDR3 loop reads CASSATNTEAFF. Written as DNA, the CDR3 is TGTGCCAGCAGTGCTACTAACACTGAAGCTTTCTTT. This chain links TRBV2 with TRBJ1-1; no definite D call. The V gene's germline CDR1 is SNHLY and CDR2 FYNNEI. Trimming stripped 4 bases from V and 2 bases from J, with 5 bases between. This CDR3 comprises 12 residues.

The CDR3 region is CASRPLTGDTGELFF. CDR3 DNA: TGTGCCAGCAGGCCCCTGACAGGGGACACCGGGGAGCTGTTTTTT. V usage is TRBV2 and J usage is TRBJ2-2; 8 bases are a match to TRBD1. V was pared by 6 bases and J by 3 bases, with 6 bases of the junction left unmatched. Germline CDR1 is SNHLY and CDR2 is FYNNEI. This CDR3 has 15 amino acids.

The J gene is TRBJ2-1, the V gene TRBV28; 8 bases align to TRBD2. This CDR3 is built from 15 residues. With V trimmed by 10 bases and J by 6 bases, 14 bases remained unmatched. CDR1 MDHEN and CDR2 SYDVKM come from the germline V gene. CDR3 protein: CATDPGTRGGNEQFF. CDR3 DNA: TGTGCCACAGATCCAGGGACTAGAGGCGGCAATGAGCAGTTCTTC.

The chain couples TRBV5-1 to TRBJ2-3; D possibly corresponds to TRBD2 (6 bases). Germline V lookup: CDR1 SGHRS, CDR2 YFSETQ. This CDR3 comprises 14 residues. The germline V and J ends were trimmed by 5 bases and 5 bases, with 15 bases remaining between them. This CDR3 reads CASRRLGARDTQYF. Here the CDR3 DNA reads TGCGCCAGCAGAAGACTAGGTGCAAGAGATACGCAGTATTTT.

The chain employs TRBV4-2 and TRBJ2-7; 12 bases map to TRBD2. CDR1 LGHNA and CDR2 YNFKEQ come from the germline V gene. V was clipped by 3 bases and J by 0 bases; unmatched bases: 0. This CDR3 has 15 residues. CDR3 DNA: TGTGCCAGCAGCCAGACTAGCGGGAGCTCCTACGAGCAGTACTTC. Amino acids: CASSQTSGSSYEQYF.

The chain links TRBV28 to TRBJ2-7, with D maybe TRBD2 (5 bases). CDR3 length: 13 amino acids. V lost 7 bases and J lost 0, with 10 bases in between. Germline CDR1 reads MDHEN; CDR2 reads SYDVKM. The CDR3 DNA reads TGTGCCAGCACCCCGGGGAGCTCCTACGAGCAGTACTTC. Residues: CASTPGSSYEQYF.

For the CDR3, the DNA is TGTGCCAGCAGCTTTGGAGAGCGCAGGGGCAATGAGCAGTTCTTC. Its translation is CASSFGERRGNEQFF. V usage is TRBV11-3 and J usage is TRBJ2-1, with D possibly being TRBD1 (6 bases). Deletions cut 3 bases from V and 6 bases from J, with 15 bases between. This CDR3 region has 15 residues. Per germline, CDR1 SGHNT and CDR2 YENEEA.